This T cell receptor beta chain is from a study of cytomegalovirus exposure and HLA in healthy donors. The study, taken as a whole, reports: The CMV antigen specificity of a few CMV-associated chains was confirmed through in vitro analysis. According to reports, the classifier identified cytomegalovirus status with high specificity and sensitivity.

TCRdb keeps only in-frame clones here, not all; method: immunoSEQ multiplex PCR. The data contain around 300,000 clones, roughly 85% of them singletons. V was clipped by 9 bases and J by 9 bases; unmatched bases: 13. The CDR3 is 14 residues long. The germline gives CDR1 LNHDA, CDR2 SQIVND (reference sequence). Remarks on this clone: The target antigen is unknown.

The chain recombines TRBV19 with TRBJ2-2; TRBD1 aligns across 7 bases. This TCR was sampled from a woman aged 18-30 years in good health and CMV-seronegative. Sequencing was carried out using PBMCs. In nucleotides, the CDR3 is TGTGCCAGCAATAGGGACAGCCCCTTAAGGGAGCTGTTTTTT. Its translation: CASNRDSPLRELFF.